The 30 T cell receptor beta chains presented below share a single source sample, sequenced in a study of shared clonotypes between healthy human individuals (TCRdb year 2020). Library method: the immunoSEQ multiplex PCR assay. Drawn from immuneACCESS, this table holds only the in-frame rearrangements with V and J called that TCRdb kept. Clones are partly lost; checked studies trace under half to an unresolved V gene and leave the rest unexplained. This sample gives 2 million or so clones in total; 85% to 95% of them show up just once. The ten largest make up around 0.13% of the sample. Sequences were obtained from naive CD4+ T cells sorted from blood. The label giving this sample's cell subset or site can be read as: CD45RA+ positively selected. These TCRs come from a man in his late teens or twenties in good health.

V is TRBV30 and J is TRBJ1-4; no clear D. V shed 7 bases and J shed 6 bases, with 12 bases lying between them. This CDR3 spans 12 amino acids. The germline gives CDR1 GTSNPN, CDR2 SVGIG (reference sequence). CDR3 nucleotide sequence: TGTGCCTATCGGTGGGGTGATGAAAAACTGTTTTTT. Translated, it gives CAYRWGDEKLFF.

The chain recombines TRBV2 with TRBJ1-1, with D hard to call. CDR3 length: 14 amino acids. V was cut by 6 bases and J by 0 bases, with 11 bases left in between. CDR1 SNHLY and CDR2 FYNNEI come from the germline V gene. CDR3 sequence: CASRSGGLNTEAFF. The CDR3 DNA is TGTGCCAGCAGGTCGGGAGGGCTGAACACTGAAGCTTTCTTT. Variable domain in full (rest from reference TRBV2 and TRBJ1-1): EPEVTQTPSHQVTQMGQEVILRCVPISNHLYFYWYRQILGQKVEFLVSFYNNEISEKSEIFDDQFSVERPDGSNFTLKIRSTKLEDSAMYFCASRSGGLNTEAFFGQGTRLTVV.

V is TRBV10-3 and J is TRBJ2-7, with TRBD1 as a possible D gene (7 bases). V lost 11 bases and J 9 bases, leaving 23 bases between the germline ends. Germline loops: CDR1 ENHRY, CDR2 SYGVKD. The CDR3 contains 13 residues. DNA for the CDR3: TGTGCCTCGCGTGACAGGGCCGAGGGGGGGCAGTACTTC. Translated, it gives CASRDRAEGGQYF.

The chain couples TRBV15 to TRBJ1-3; D gene unclear. The CDR3 is made up of 13 amino acids. Germline V gene sequence: CDR1 LNHNV, CDR2 YYDKDF (reference sequence). With 1 base removed from V and 4 bases from J, the gap between germline ends came to 5 bases. CDR3 DNA: TGTGCCACCAGCAGAGTGCAGGGAAACACCATATATTTT. It specifies CATSRVQGNTIYF.

This chain links TRBV2 with TRBJ1-1; D ambiguous. This CDR3 contains 13 residues. Germline CDR1 and CDR2: SNHLY and FYNNEI. V gave up 2 bases and J gave up 6 bases, with 10 bases separating them. The CDR3, as DNA: TGTGCCAGCAGTGAACCGGGCGCGGCTGAAGCTTTCTTT. Amino acids: CASSEPGAAEAFF.

This chain links TRBV6-5 with TRBJ2-2; D is undetermined. The V gene's germline CDR1 is MNHEY and CDR2 SVGAGI. V was trimmed by 6 bases and J by 0 bases, leaving 11 bases between them. The CDR3 spans 15 residues. CDR3 in DNA: TGTGCCAGCAGACCGACATTTGCGAACACCGGGGAGCTGTTTTTT. It specifies CASRPTFANTGELFF.

About this clone: In the same sample, other DNA sequences code for this CDR3. The chain combines TRBV6-6 with TRBJ2-5; D is undetermined. CDR3 length: 12 amino acids. The V end was cut by 6 bases, the J end by 1 base, with 6 bases between. Germline V gene sequence: CDR1 MNHNY, CDR2 SVGAGI (reference sequence). CDR3 nucleotides: TGTGCCAGCAGATGGGGCCAAGAGACCCAGTACTTC. Its translation: CASRWGQETQYF.

V and J are TRBV29-1 and TRBJ2-1; 7 bases match TRBD2. The CDR3 runs 13 residues. The V segment lost 4 bases and the J segment 8 bases; nucleotides outside the gene matches: 8. Germline assignment: CDR1 SQVTM and CDR2 ANQGSEA. In DNA form, the CDR3 reads TGCAGCGTTGTGACTAGCTGGGAGTATGAGCAGTTCTTC. It is translated as CSVVTSWEYEQFF.

The chain joins TRBV5-4 to TRBJ2-7; no clear D. This CDR3 has 14 amino acids. The germline gives CDR1 SGHNT, CDR2 YYREEE (reference sequence). Trimming took 4 bases from V and 0 from J, leaving 11 bases between them. The CDR3 region is CASSKPGPSYEQYF. Here the CDR3 DNA reads TGTGCCAGCAGCAAACCCGGGCCCTCCTACGAGCAGTACTTC.

V is TRBV30 and J is TRBJ2-2; D possibly matches TRBD1 or TRBD2 (5 bases each). Between the trimmed V and J ends, which lost 3 bases and 0 bases, there was a span of 5 bases. CDR1 and CDR2 (germline): GTSNPN, SVGIG (reference sequence). There are 13 residues in the CDR3. Here the CDR3 DNA reads TGTGCCTGGAGGGGACCGAACACCGGGGAGCTGTTTTTT. Translated: CAWRGPNTGELFF.

This chain connects TRBV6-5 to TRBJ2-7; 9 bases fit TRBD2. The J segment lost 3 bases and the V segment lost 6 bases, leaving 9 bases of the junction unmatched. The length of the CDR3 is 15 residues. The germline CDR1 and CDR2 sequences are MNHEY and SVGAGI. CDR3: CASRRNSGRNYEQYF. CDR3 bases: TGTGCCAGCAGACGTAATAGCGGGAGAAACTACGAGCAGTACTTC.

The CDR3 region has the DNA TGTGCCTGGAGTGTCCGGCGGTCACAGGAAGAGAACACCGGGGAGCTGTTTTTT. Its protein product is CAWSVRRSQEENTGELFF. The V and J genes are TRBV30 and TRBJ2-2; tentative D call: TRBD1 (5 bases). CDR1 GTSNPN and CDR2 SVGIG come from the germline V gene (reference sequence). Trimming left V 0 bases short and J 1 base short, with 18 bases between. The CDR3 totals 18 residues.

The chain has TRBV19 and TRBJ2-3, with D unresolved. The CDR3 contains 11 residues. Germline assignment: CDR1 LNHDA and CDR2 SQIVND (reference sequence). V was pared by 6 bases and J by 4 bases, with 5 bases between. The CDR3 DNA follows: TGTGCCAGTAGGATTGCAGATACGCAGTATTTT. As protein: CASRIADTQYF.

The chain employs TRBV27 and TRBJ2-7; 11 positions match TRBD2. CDR1 and CDR2 (germline): MNHEY, SMNVEV (reference sequence). With V trimmed by 7 bases and J by 7 bases, 12 bases remained unmatched. CDR3 length: 15 residues. CDR3 protein: CASNAMTSGTGEQYF. DNA of the CDR3: TGTGCCAGCAACGCCATGACTAGCGGGACGGGGGAGCAGTACTTC.

The V gene is TRBV19, the J gene TRBJ2-7; D uncertain. This CDR3 has 14 amino acids. The germline V gene has CDR1 LNHDA and CDR2 SQIVND (reference sequence). Trimming took off 6 bases at V and 2 bases at J, with 14 bases between the two ends. As DNA, the CDR3 is TGTGCCAGTAGGGACGACGCGGCCACCTACGAGCAGTACTTC. Its translation is CASRDDAATYEQYF. The variable domain in full, with the rest retrieved from reference TRBV19 and TRBJ2-7, is DGGITQSPKYLFRKEGQNVTLSCEQNLNHDAMYWYRQDPGQGLRLIYYSQIVNDFQKGDIAEGYSVSREKKESFPLTVTSAQKNPTAFYLCASRDDAATYEQYFGPGTRLTVT.

The chain couples TRBV27 to TRBJ2-7, with D perhaps matching TRBD1 (5 bases). From germline, CDR1 is MNHEY and CDR2 SMNVEV (reference sequence). With 5 bases removed from V and 2 bases from J, the gap between germline ends came to 13 bases. There are 14 residues in the CDR3. The CDR3 sequence is CASSPFRVPYEQYF. The CDR3 nucleotides read TGTGCCAGCAGTCCTTTCAGGGTTCCCTACGAGCAGTACTTC.

Note on this clone: At the DNA level, this CDR3 is encoded by other sequences in the same sample as well. The chain couples TRBV11-2 to TRBJ2-1, with D possibly being TRBD1 (6 bases). The CDR3 consists of 15 residues. Germline V lookup: CDR1 SGHAT, CDR2 FQNNGV. Trimming shortened V by 0 bases and J by 2 bases, and 8 bases separated the two germline ends. CDR3 amino acids: CASSLEGGAYNEQFF. The CDR3 DNA reads TGTGCCAGCAGCTTAGAAGGGGGAGCCTACAATGAGCAGTTCTTC. The whole variable domain, remainder taken from reference TRBV11-2 and TRBJ2-1, is EAGVAQSPRYKIIEKRQSVAFWCNPISGHATLYWYQQILGQGPKLLIQFQNNGVVDDSQLPKDRFSAERLKGVDSTLKIQPAKLEDSAVYLCASSLEGGAYNEQFFGPGTRLTVL.

Concerning this clone: This specimen includes other DNA sequences encoding the same CDR3. This chain joins TRBV5-4 and TRBJ1-2, with D tentatively TRBD1 (6 bases). The length of the CDR3 is 13 residues. V shed 2 bases and J shed 4 bases, with 9 bases lying between them. Germline V CDR1 and CDR2: SGHNT, YYREEE (reference sequence). The CDR3 loop is CASSFGQSYGYTF. The CDR3 DNA is TGTGCCAGCAGCTTCGGACAGAGCTATGGCTACACCTTC.

This chain connects TRBV5-1 to TRBJ2-5, with D possibly matching TRBD1 (7 bases). Between the trimmed V and J ends, which lost 4 bases and 4 bases, there was a span of 17 bases. The CDR3 runs 15 residues. Germline V lookup: CDR1 SGHRS, CDR2 YFSETQ. CDR3 sequence: CASSPVRQGGETQYF. CDR3 DNA sequence: TGCGCCAGCAGCCCGGTCCGACAGGGAGGAGAGACCCAGTACTTC.

This chain links TRBV7-9 with TRBJ1-2; no clear D gene. Deletions cut 5 bases from V and 5 bases from J, with 9 bases between. The CDR3 spans 12 residues. The germline V gene encodes CDR1 SEHNR and CDR2 FQNEAQ (reference sequence). Here the CDR3 DNA reads TGTGCCAGCAGCCGAGACCAGTATGGCTACACCTTC. Translating gives CASSRDQYGYTF.

V and J are TRBV25-1 and TRBJ2-7, with 9 bases that match TRBD1. CDR1 MGHDK and CDR2 SYGVNS come from the germline V gene. This CDR3 is 15 amino acids long. The trim removed 4 bases at V and 5 bases at J, leaving 9 bases unmatched. The CDR3 reads CASSVPGTGSNEQYF. The CDR3 DNA follows: TGTGCCAGCAGTGTCCCCGGGACAGGGAGCAACGAGCAGTACTTC.

The chain employs TRBV5-1 and TRBJ2-7; D perhaps matches TRBD2 (5 bases). V was shortened by 0 bases and J by 6 bases, with 16 bases between the two germline ends. The CDR3 runs to 15 residues. CDR1 is SGHRS and CDR2 is YFSETQ in the germline V gene. CDR3 region: CASSLGERKAGEQYF. The CDR3 bases are TGCGCCAGCAGCTTGGGGGAAAGGAAGGCGGGCGAGCAGTACTTC.

The chain employs TRBV7-2 and TRBJ1-1; the match to TRBD1 covers 7 bases. In germline, CDR1 is SGHTA, CDR2 FQGNSA. After removal of 3 bases from V and 11 bases from J, the junction contained 9 bases not matched to a gene. The CDR3 runs to 13 residues. The chain's CDR3 is CASSFDSTGVAFF. CDR3 nucleotide sequence: TGTGCCAGCAGCTTCGACTCTACAGGGGTCGCTTTCTTT.

This clone was detected once. The J gene is TRBJ2-2, the V gene TRBV6-1; 10 nucleotides align to TRBD2. After removal of 8 bases from V and 2 bases from J, the junction contained 5 bases not matched to a gene. The CDR3 consists of 15 residues. CDR1 and CDR2 (germline): MNHNS, SASEGT. CDR3 coding DNA: TGTGCCAGCCTCCGGACTAGCGGAAACACCGGGGAGCTGTTTTTT. It yields the protein CASLRTSGNTGELFF.

This clone came up once. The rearrangement links TRBV18 to TRBJ2-2; TRBD1 matches at 8 bases. CDR1 KGHSH and CDR2 LQKENI come from the germline V gene. The CDR3 is 15 amino acids. The junction had 3 bases not matched to a gene; V was cut back by 3 bases and J by 3 bases. Written as DNA, the CDR3 is TGTGCCAGCTCACCCTCCAGGGGGCACACCGGGGAGCTGTTTTTT. Translating gives CASSPSRGHTGELFF.

Concerning this clone itself: In the same sample, other DNA sequences code for this CDR3. V gene TRBV19 combines with J gene TRBJ1-6, with unresolved D. This CDR3 has 14 residues. V gave up 5 bases and J gave up 0 bases, with 5 bases separating them. Per the germline V gene, CDR1 is LNHDA and CDR2 is SQIVND (reference sequence). CDR3 in DNA: TGTGCCAGTAGTTCGAGCTCCTATAATTCACCCCTCCACTTT. Translation gives CASSSSSYNSPLHF.

This rearrangement joins TRBV5-6 to TRBJ2-7, with TRBD2 as a possible D gene (6 bases). This CDR3 comprises 15 residues. Germline assignment: CDR1 SGHDT and CDR2 YYEEEE. Trimming stripped 2 bases from V and 2 bases from J, with 14 bases between. CDR3 sequence: CASSFMSSVTYEQYF. CDR3 DNA: TGTGCCAGCAGCTTCATGTCTAGCGTCACCTACGAGCAGTACTTC.

This clone was detected once. The CDR3 loop reads CSVLDGSSGNTIYF. The CDR3 DNA reads TGCAGCGTTCTCGACGGGAGCTCTGGAAACACCATATATTTT. The gene calls are TRBV29-1 and TRBJ1-3; D unresolved. Between the trimmed V and J ends, which lost 5 bases and 0 bases, there was a span of 11 bases. The CDR3 sequence is 14 residues long. Germline V gives CDR1 SQVTM, CDR2 ANQGSEA.

V and J are TRBV6-5 and TRBJ1-5; no firm D call. V was clipped by 5 bases and J by 1 base, with 12 bases between them. This CDR3 has 15 amino acids. The germline V gene encodes CDR1 MNHEY and CDR2 SVGAGI. CDR3 loop: CASSRTSGSNQPQHF. The CDR3 DNA sequence: TGTGCCAGCAGTCGTACTTCAGGCAGCAATCAGCCCCAGCATTTT.

Concerning this clone: Other nucleotide sequences from this sample produce the same CDR3. The chain joins TRBV19 to TRBJ1-5, with 12 nucleotides matching TRBD1. V lost 4 bases to trimming and J lost 7 bases; unmatched junction nucleotides: 2. Germline V lookup: CDR1 LNHDA, CDR2 SQIVND (reference sequence). The CDR3 totals 14 residues. The CDR3 DNA sequence: TGTGCCAGTAGTACTGGGACAGGGGGCCAGCCCCAGCATTTT. Its protein is CASSTGTGGQPQHF.